Below, 27 T cell receptor beta chains from the same sample are listed, as sequenced in a study of T-cell reconstitution after alpha-beta-depleted transplantation in children. Researchers prepared the TCRbeta library using unique molecular identifiers, the study reports. MiXCR was run by TCRdb on the PCR reads, yielding one entry per CDR3 protein. The sample comprises more than 200,000 distinct CDR3 sequences, roughly 23% of which are singletons, and roughly 2.6% rests with the top ten. Sequencing used PBMCs, obtained before TCRalphabeta/CD19-depleted stem cell transplant. These receptor sequences come from a girl aged 2 to 9 with Fanconi anemia, due to receive a stem cell transplant.

This clonotype was detected many times. An end of the junction does not agree with germline; a read error may underlie this. The rearrangement links TRBV6-5 to TRBJ1-1; 9 positions match TRBD1. Germline V gene lookup returns CDR1 MNHEY and CDR2 SVGAGI. This CDR3 region has 11 residues. CDR3 bases: TGTGCCACCTTGCGGACAGGGGAATGGATCTTT. Amino acids: CATLRTGEWIF.

Many counts were recorded for this clonotype. V usage is TRBV29-1 and J usage is TRBJ1-5, with D unclear. The CDR3 length is 11 residues. V was cut by 4 bases and J by 4 bases, with 5 bases left in between. Germline lookup yields CDR1 SQVTM and CDR2 ANQGSEA. The CDR3 nucleotides are TGCAGCGTTGGAAGTAATCAGCCCCAGCATTTT. It is translated as CSVGSNQPQHF.

V usage is TRBV28 and J usage is TRBJ2-1; 7 bases match TRBD2. The CDR3 extends over 13 amino acids. Germline V gives CDR1 MDHEN, CDR2 SYDVKM. Losses at the gene ends were 8 bases for V and 7 bases for J; bases not matched to a gene: 8. The CDR3 DNA is TGTGCCAGCTGCTGGACTAGTAGGAATGAGCAGTTCTTC. Its protein product is CASCWTSRNEQFF.

V gene TRBV20-1 combines with J gene TRBJ1-4, with D possibly matching TRBD1 (5 bases). The V and J ends lost 0 bases and 7 bases respectively, with 9 bases between them. Germline loops: CDR1 DFQATT, CDR2 SNEGSKA (reference sequence). CDR3 length: 13 amino acids. CDR3 DNA: TGCAGTGCTAGAGATGGAAGGGGTGAAAAACTGTTTTTT. Amino acid sequence: CSARDGRGEKLFF.

The J gene is TRBJ2-3, the V gene TRBV7-6; the match to TRBD2 covers 9 bases. The V and J ends lost 7 bases and 1 base, in that order; junction bases with no gene match: 3. CDR3 size: 14 residues. The V gene's germline CDR1 is SGHVS and CDR2 FNYEAQ. CDR3 protein: CASIGLARTDTQYF. The CDR3, as DNA: TGTGCCAGCATCGGACTAGCGCGCACAGATACGCAGTATTTT. Variable domain in full (rest from reference TRBV7-6 and TRBJ2-3): GAGVSQSPRYKVTKRGQDVALRCDPISGHVSLYWYRQALGQGPEFLTYFNYEAQQDKSGLPNDRFSAERPEGSISTLTIQRTEQRDSAMYRCASIGLARTDTQYFGPGTRLTVL.

This clonotype was recorded many times. This chain uses TRBV7-8 with TRBJ2-7; D gene ambiguous. The CDR3 is 13 amino acids. V was shortened by 5 bases and J by 3 bases, with 11 bases between the two germline ends. CDR1 and CDR2 from the germline V gene are SGHVS and FQNEAQ. The CDR3 region is CASSPTVNYEQYF. The CDR3 nucleotides read TGTGCCAGCAGCCCCACAGTGAACTACGAGCAGTACTTC.

This clonotype was picked up a small number of times. The CDR3 DNA reads TGTGCCAGCAGTTTATCTAGCCGGGAGCAGTTCTTC. Protein sequence: CASSLSSREQFF. The chain uses TRBV12-3 or TRBV12-4 and TRBJ2-1; a possible D gene is TRBD2 (5 bases). With 2 bases removed from V and 10 bases from J, the gap between germline ends came to 9 bases. CDR3 length: 12 residues.

This clonotype was recorded many times. The J gene is TRBJ2-7, the V gene TRBV14; 7 bases agree with TRBD1. With 3 bases clipped from V and 2 bases from J, the junction kept 4 bases outside the gene matches. This CDR3 contains 14 residues. CDR1 is SGHDN, CDR2 FVKESK, per germline. The CDR3 coding sequence is TGTGCCAGCAGCCAGGCCGGGACAGCCTACGAGCAGTACTTC. Translation gives CASSQAGTAYEQYF.

There are a few counts of this clonotype. The V and J genes are TRBV18 and TRBJ2-7; TRBD1 or TRBD2 may be the D gene (5 bases each). Germline lookup yields CDR1 KGHSH and CDR2 LQKENI. Trimming took 1 base from V and 0 from J, leaving 19 bases between them. This CDR3 spans 18 amino acids. CDR3 in DNA: TGTGCCAGCTCACCACGATCCTCAGGGAGCGGAGCCTCCTACGAGCAGTACTTC. Translated: CASSPRSSGSGASYEQYF.

This sequence joins TRBV6-2 or TRBV6-3 and TRBJ2-3; no clear D gene. Germline loops: CDR1 MNHEY, CDR2 SVGEGT. The V end lost 2 bases, the J end lost 4 bases, and 13 bases lay between the germline ends. CDR3 length equals 15 residues. This CDR3 is CASSYPRGGADTQYF. The CDR3 DNA reads TGTGCCAGCAGTTACCCTAGAGGCGGTGCAGATACGCAGTATTTT.

This clonotype came up many times. This chain uses TRBV20-1 with TRBJ1-5; D is unresolved. The CDR3 contains 17 residues. In germline, CDR1 is DFQATT, CDR2 SNEGSKA (reference sequence). V gave up 0 bases and J gave up 3 bases, with 18 bases separating them. CDR3 sequence (DNA): TGCAGTGCTAGAGATTTTAGGAAAGTGGGTTCCAATCAGCCCCAGCATTTT. Amino acid sequence: CSARDFRKVGSNQPQHF.

This clonotype was recorded many times. The V call is TRBV29-1, the J call TRBJ2-1; 14 bases are shared with TRBD2. CDR1 and CDR2 from the germline V gene are SQVTM and ANQGSEA. V trimming: 6 bases; J trimming: 6 bases; junction bases outside the gene matches: 4. This CDR3 has 14 residues. The CDR3 region is CSVPGLAGVNEQFF. The CDR3 DNA is TGCAGCGTCCCGGGACTAGCGGGAGTCAATGAGCAGTTCTTC.

The sample holds a few counts of this clonotype. The genes are TRBV7-7 and TRBJ2-7; 13 bases line up with TRBD2. The CDR3 sequence is 16 residues long. CDR1 SSHAT and CDR2 FNYEAQ come from the germline V gene (reference sequence). The V and J ends lost 5 bases and 2 bases, in that order; junction bases with no gene match: 6. The CDR3 nucleotides are TGTGCCAGCAGCACCGAACTAGCGGGAGGGCCCTACGAGCAGTACTTC. Protein product: CASSTELAGGPYEQYF. Full variable domain (remainder filled in from reference TRBV7-7 and TRBJ2-7): GAGVSQSPRYKVTKRGQDVTLRCDPISSHATLYWYQQALGQGPEFLTYFNYEAQPDKSGLPSDRFSAERPEGSISTLTIQRTEQRDSAMYRCASSTELAGGPYEQYFGPGTRLTVT.

The rearrangement uses TRBV20-1 and TRBJ2-1; no reliable D call. The CDR3 has 15 amino acids. Trimming removed 1 base at V and 4 bases at J, with 14 bases between. The germline CDR1 and CDR2 sequences are DFQATT and SNEGSKA (reference sequence). CDR3 sequence: CSARARPSRYNEQFF. As DNA, the CDR3 is TGCAGTGCTAGAGCAAGACCCAGCAGGTACAATGAGCAGTTCTTC.

This clonotype has at least ten counts. The chain carries TRBV6-4 and TRBJ2-1; TRBD2 matches 7 bases. The CDR3 length is 13 residues. V lost 5 bases and J lost 4; bases outside the gene matches: 2. CDR1 and CDR2 from the germline V gene are MRHNA and SNTAGT. DNA for the CDR3: TGTGCCAGCAGTAGCGGGGAGTACAATGAGCAGTTCTTC. Amino acid sequence: CASSSGEYNEQFF.

This clonotype was counted only a few times. The chain employs TRBV29-1 and TRBJ2-1; D uncertain. In germline, CDR1 is SQVTM, CDR2 ANQGSEA. The CDR3 runs 10 residues. V was shortened by 6 bases and J by 9 bases, with 9 bases between the two germline ends. CDR3 protein: CSVLLPEQFF. The DNA of the CDR3 is TGCAGCGTCCTCTTGCCTGAGCAGTTCTTC.

There are a few counts of this clonotype. CDR3 DNA sequence: TGCGCCAGCAGCACGGACAGTTCCAATGGGGAACTGTTTTTT. This gives the protein CASSTDSSNGELFF. The rearrangement uses TRBV5-1 and TRBJ1-4; a possible D gene is TRBD1 (6 bases). Per germline, CDR1 SGHRS and CDR2 YFSETQ. The V gene lost 4 bases and the J gene lost 12 bases, with 19 bases spanning the gap. CDR3 size: 14 residues.

In this sample, this clonotype turned up many times. This chain joins TRBV20-1 and TRBJ2-2, with TRBD2 matching 9 bases. Per germline, CDR1 DFQATT and CDR2 SNEGSKA (reference sequence). V gave up 2 bases and J gave up 2 bases; unmatched junction bases: 9. This CDR3 region has 17 residues. The chain's CDR3 is CSARSERGDLNTGELFF. The CDR3 nucleotides read TGCAGTGCTAGAAGCGAGCGGGGGGACCTAAACACCGGGGAGCTGTTTTTT.

The rearrangement links TRBV12-3 or TRBV12-4 to TRBJ2-5; 10 bases are a match to TRBD2. The CDR3 is made up of 16 amino acids. V trimming: 7 bases; J trimming: 6 bases; junction bases outside the gene matches: 14. The CDR3 DNA reads TGTGCCAGCAAGGTTGTGAGCGGGGGGGCCGTGAAGACCCAGTACTTC. Its translation is CASKVVSGGAVKTQYF.

This clonotype has at least ten counts. CDR3 in amino acids: CASSQRAYTDTQYF. The CDR3 DNA reads as TGTGCCAGCAGCCAACGGGCTTACACAGATACGCAGTATTTT. This rearrangement joins TRBV21-1 to TRBJ2-3. TRBV21-1 is a pseudogene segment. The CDR3 has 14 residues.

The table lists this clonotype with many counts. V gene TRBV7-9 combines with J gene TRBJ2-3, with 10 bases aligning to TRBD1. The CDR3 loop spans 19 amino acids. The germline V gene has CDR1 SEHNR and CDR2 FQNEAQ (reference sequence). Losses at the gene ends were 3 bases for V and 3 bases for J; bases not matched to a gene: 15. CDR3 DNA sequence: TGTGCCAGCAGCTTCCGCTTGGGCTGGACAGGGGGAGGAACAGATACGCAGTATTTT. It codes for CASSFRLGWTGGGTDTQYF.

The chain recombines TRBV20-1 with TRBJ2-3; weak D call: TRBD2 (5 bases). The CDR3 extends over 15 amino acids. The germline V gene has CDR1 DFQATT and CDR2 SNEGSKA (reference sequence). Trimming removed 5 bases from V and 4 bases from J, with 19 bases in between. CDR3 nucleotide sequence: TGCAGTGCTTATAGCAGCGGCCGATCCCCAGATACGCAGTATTTT. Translated: CSAYSSGRSPDTQYF.

This clonotype was recorded many times. The chain recombines TRBV29-1 with TRBJ2-7; D call uncertain. The germline V and J ends were trimmed by 4 bases and 2 bases, with 12 bases remaining between them. The CDR3 consists of 13 residues. Germline V gene lookup returns CDR1 SQVTM and CDR2 ANQGSEA. The CDR3 sequence: CSVGTNVPYEQYF. The CDR3 DNA is TGCAGCGTTGGGACGAACGTTCCCTACGAGCAGTACTTC.

The CDR3 here is CSVARDRVNYGYTF. The CDR3 bases are TGCAGCGTTGCTCGGGACAGGGTTAACTATGGCTACACCTTC. The chain has TRBV29-1 and TRBJ1-2; TRBD1 matches at 9 bases. This CDR3 has 14 residues. Germline V lookup: CDR1 SQVTM, CDR2 ANQGSEA. V shed 4 bases, J shed 1 base, and the junction held 4 bases outside the gene matches. The entire variable domain, with the rest obtained from reference TRBV29-1 and TRBJ1-2, is as follows: SAVISQKPSRDICQRGTSLTIQCQVDSQVTMMFWYRQQPGQSLTLIATANQGSEATYESGFVIDKFPISRPNLTFSTLTVSNMSPEDSSIYLCSVARDRVNYGYTFGSGTRLTVV.

This clonotype was detected ten times or more. The chain uses TRBV7-9 and TRBJ2-1, with 8 bases fitting TRBD2. J lost 3 bases, V lost 2 bases, and 3 bases had no gene match. The germline gives CDR1 SEHNR, CDR2 FQNEAQ (reference sequence). This CDR3 spans 15 amino acids. The CDR3 reads CASSLLTSDYNEQFF. The CDR3 coding sequence is TGTGCCAGCAGCTTACTGACTAGCGACTACAATGAGCAGTTCTTC.

This clonotype was picked up one time. The V and J genes are TRBV4-2 and TRBJ2-3, with 8 bases aligning to TRBD2. The V gene's germline CDR1 is LGHNA and CDR2 YNFKEQ. Unmatched junction bases numbered 1, after V lost 2 bases and J lost 0 bases. The CDR3 consists of 15 residues. CDR3 sequence (DNA): TGTGCCAGCAGCCAACTAGCGGGTAGCACAGATACGCAGTATTTT. Protein sequence: CASSQLAGSTDTQYF.

This clonotype was seen at least ten times. The CDR3, as DNA: TGCAGCGTGGGGGCGGACAAAGAGACCCAGTACTTC. Its translation is CSVGADKETQYF. The chain has TRBV29-1 and TRBJ2-5, with a tentative D call TRBD1 (6 bases). CDR3 length: 12 residues. Germline values: CDR1 SQVTM, CDR2 ANQGSEA. Trimming left V 6 bases short and J 3 bases short, with 11 bases between. Using reference TRBV29-1 and TRBJ2-5 for the parts outside the CDR3, the full variable domain is SAVISQKPSRDICQRGTSLTIQCQVDSQVTMMFWYRQQPGQSLTLIATANQGSEATYESGFVIDKFPISRPNLTFSTLTVSNMSPEDSSIYLCSVGADKETQYFGPGTRLLVL.